This T cell receptor (beta chain) was found in a study of blood T cell repertoires in COVID-19. Study summary: The samples span acute and convalescent COVID-19 from the United States, Italy and Spain. The cDNA or gDNA used as material had been derived from T cells, B-cell-depleted T cells, or PBMCs.

In the original workflow: Using reference gene primer amplification, nucleated cell counts were estimated. The protocol was immunoSEQ multiplex PCR, while the TCRdb copy is restricted to in-frame clones and leaves out a portion. D and trimming were read from the DNA, whereas the V and J calls and clone size are those reported in that table. In the table there are tens of thousands of clones, approximately 79% of which are singletons. V was trimmed by 7 bases and J by 2 bases, leaving 15 bases between them. Germline CDR1 and CDR2: SGDLS and YYNGEE. This CDR3 has 14 residues. Sequences were obtained from peripheral blood. The chain is built from TRBV9 and TRBJ1-1; tentative D call: TRBD1 (6 bases). This TCR came from a man aged 60 to 75 with active or convalescent COVID-19. The CDR3: CASGRQVTNTEAFF. In nucleotides, the CDR3 is TGTGCCAGCGGCAGACAGGTAACCAACACTGAAGCTTTCTTT.